This T cell receptor beta chain came from a study of blood T cells in healthy people across ages. The study, taken as a whole, reports: The study could not conclusively compare naive and antigen-experienced cells, given its unsorted PBMCs.

Details on this clonotype: Its specificity is not known.

Caucasian individuals from Russia who were healthy and aged about 6 to 95 acted as donors. The CDR3 has 12 residues. Germline V gene lookup returns CDR1 SGHRS and CDR2 YFSETQ. With 0 bases removed from V and 8 bases from J, the gap between germline ends came to 5 bases. PCR was performed a second time for about 6 to 12 cycles using a sample-barcoded 5' primer and a J-beta primer mix. TCRdb called the 5' RACE reads again in MiXCR, with one record for every CDR3 protein. The repertoire holds 1.5 million to 2 million distinct CDR3 sequences, over 25% seen once, with around 7.7% in the top ten. This receptor was taken from a woman aged 25 to 45 in good health. The chain is built from TRBV5-1 and TRBJ2-2; D unclear. Sequenced: blood. CDR3 sequence: CASSLAEGELFF. CDR3 DNA: TGCGCCAGCAGCTTGGCCGAGGGGGAGCTGTTTTTT.